This T cell receptor beta chain is drawn from a study of OX40 agonist ivuxolimab in advanced cancers. Regarding the study as a whole: CD8+ T cells (on average) carried more expanded clones than CD4+ T cells.

Anyone with autoimmune disease history or systemic immunosuppression was excluded. V was cut by 10 bases and J by 0 bases, with 9 bases left in between. The CDR3 loop spans 13 amino acids. Per germline, CDR1 WNHNN and CDR2 SYGVQD (reference sequence). As to this clone: Its antigen is still unknown.

Profiled with immunoSEQ multiplex PCR; TCRdb holds only in-frame clones, not every one. The top ten clones hold about 15% of a sample with about 40,000 clones, approximately 84% of them seen once. This sequence was found in an adult with an advanced solid tumor such as melanoma, head and neck, liver or kidney cancer. Sample: CD4+ or CD8+ T cells sorted from blood, taken in a trial of the OX40 agonist ivuxolimab. The genes are TRBV10-1 and TRBJ1-4; no clear D gene. The CDR3 DNA is TGCGCCACCTACAGTGCAACTAATGAAAAACTGTTTTTT. This encodes CATYSATNEKLFF.